This entry is about one TCR beta chain. Antigen: not known. The data originate from a study of blood T cells in healthy people across ages. Findings and caveats of the study: TCR beta diversity tracked closely with naive T cell percentage. Researchers judged that diversity estimates from one million T cells fell short of true values.

It was with a sample-barcoded 5' primer and a J-beta primer mix that a second PCR of about 7 to 12 cycles was run. With 12 random nucleotides, a template-switch adaptor tagged each individual cDNA molecule. Per sample, CDR3-containing paired-end reads numbered at least 2.5 million. One entry per CDR3 protein, called by TCRdb with MiXCR from the 5' RACE reads. The data show 1.5 million to 2 million distinct CDR3 sequences, with roughly 43% seen just once and approximately 22% held by the top ten. The CDR3 loop spans 13 amino acids. Per germline, CDR1 DFQATT and CDR2 SNEGSKA (reference sequence). Trimming took 5 bases from V and 1 from J, leaving 11 bases between them.

The sequence came from a human donor in good health. J is TRBJ1-1 and V is TRBV20-1; D ambiguous. Sequencing used blood. The CDR3 here is CSAYGPRNTEAFF. The DNA of the CDR3 is TGCAGTGCTTACGGACCGAGGAACACTGAAGCTTTCTTT.